Listed below are T cell receptor beta chains from one sample, sequenced in a study of neoadjuvant nivolumab and ipilimumab in lung cancer. Profiled with immunoSEQ multiplex PCR; TCRdb holds only in-frame clones, not every one. The table lists 30,000 to 35,000 clones, more than 85% of them singletons. Sequenced material: peripheral blood, taken after neoadjuvant nivolumab, alone or with ipilimumab, at or shortly before surgery. The receptors here all came from an adult with non-small cell lung cancer. Each CDR3 is given with its conserved first and last residue. The D gene is left open where the match is weak. Not all rows give a size; the values are once, few, many and, for expanded clones, a class.

. . TRBJ2-2 TRBV9 CASSVITGELFF TGTGCCAGCAGCGTAATAACCGGGGAGCTGTTTTTT
. . TRBJ1-2 TRBV6-1 CASTSYYGYTF TGTGCCAGCACATCCTACTATGGCTACACCTTC
TRBD2 . TRBJ2-1 TRBV7-2 CASSFKAGEGNEQFF TGTGCCAGCAGCTTTAAAGCGGGAGAGGGGAATGAGCAGTTCTTC
. once TRBJ2-1 TRBV14 CASSHRRTAYNEQFF TGTGCCAGCAGCCACAGGAGGACAGCCTACAATGAGCAGTTCTTC
. . TRBJ1-5 TRBV7-8 CASGKTNNQPQHF TGTGCCAGCGGAAAAACAAACAATCAGCCCCAGCATTTT
. once TRBJ1-1 TRBV7-9 CASSLGGYLGTEAFF TGTGCCAGCAGCTTAGGGGGCTATCTTGGCACTGAAGCTTTCTTT
TRBD1 . TRBJ2-7 TRBV2 CASTPDRTSYEQYF TGTGCCAGCACCCCGGACAGGACTTCCTACGAGCAGTACTTC
. . TRBJ2-1 TRBV7-9 CASSFLGAHNEQFF TGTGCCAGCAGCTTCTTGGGGGCCCACAATGAGCAGTTCTTC
. . TRBJ2-2 TRBV27 CASRGAVMGTGELFF TGTGCCAGCAGGGGGGCCGTGATGGGTACCGGGGAGCTGTTTTTT
. . TRBJ2-7 TRBV28 CATYGEGTGRYEQYF TGTGCCACCTACGGGGAGGGGACAGGTCGCTACGAGCAGTACTTC
. . TRBJ2-7 TRBV29-1 CSVEFLDRLQYF TGCAGCGTTGAATTCCTTGACAGGTTGCAGTACTTC
. . TRBJ1-2 TRBV19 CASSRTDGVYGYTF TGTGCCAGTAGCCGTACGGACGGAGTCTATGGCTACACCTTC
TRBD1 . TRBJ2-7 TRBV27 CASSPTGASSYEQYF TGTGCCAGCAGTCCCACAGGGGCGAGCTCCTACGAGCAGTACTTC
. . TRBJ1-2 TRBV7-9 CASSLDGYGYTF TGTGCCAGCAGCTTAGATGGGTATGGCTACACCTTC
TRBD1 . TRBJ2-6 TRBV9 CASSEEAGGFGANVLTF TGTGCCAGCAGCGAGGAGGCAGGGGGCTTTGGGGCCAACGTCCTGACTTTC
. . TRBJ1-2 TRBV10-3 CAISESYGYTF TGTGCCATCAGTGAAAGCTATGGCTACACCTTC
TRBD2 . TRBJ2-3 TRBV4-1 CASSQGLAGVLDTQYF TGCGCCAGCAGCCAAGGTCTAGCGGGAGTGTTAGATACGCAGTATTTT
. . TRBJ1-1 TRBV5-1 CASSSHQGRHTEAFF TGCGCCAGCAGCTCCCACCAGGGCCGACACACTGAAGCTTTCTTT
. . TRBJ1-1 TRBV5-4 CASSLEIGGARTEAFF TGTGCCAGCAGCTTGGAAATAGGGGGGGCGAGGACTGAAGCTTTCTTT
. few TRBJ2-7 TRBV6-6 CASSPNYEQYF TGTGCCAGCAGCCCCAACTACGAGCAGTACTTC
. . TRBJ2-7 TRBV2 CASSLGEQYF TGTGCCAGCAGTTTGGGGGAGCAGTACTTC
. . TRBJ2-7 TRBV7-9 CASSYGQPEQYF TGTGCCAGCAGTTACGGACAGCCCGAGCAGTACTTC
. . TRBJ2-3 TRBV5-1 CASSLERGGTDTQYF TGCGCCAGCAGCTTGGAAAGGGGTGGCACAGATACGCAGTATTTT
. . TRBJ2-7 TRBV7-9 CASSLAEGVSNQYF TGTGCCAGCAGCTTAGCGGAGGGGGTCAGTAATCAGTACTTC
TRBD2 . TRBJ2-3 TRBV15 CATKTSGSTDTQYF TGTGCCACTAAGACTAGCGGGAGCACAGATACGCAGTATTTT
. . TRBJ1-5 TRBV5-1 CASSPDGHNQPQHF TGCGCCAGCAGCCCGGACGGGCACAATCAGCCCCAGCATTTT
TRBD1 . TRBJ2-7 TRBV5-4 CASTTKGQGTVEQYF TGTGCCAGCACCACCAAGGGACAGGGGACTGTAGAGCAGTACTTC
. . TRBJ1-2 TRBV29-1 CSVAGYYGYTF TGCAGCGTTGCGGGGTATTATGGCTACACCTTC
. . TRBJ1-1 TRBV5-4 CASSLGQGWTNTEAFF TGTGCCAGCAGCTTGGGGCAGGGTTGGACGAACACTGAAGCTTTCTTT
. . TRBJ1-2 TRBV5-4 CASSLLGEQLRGGGYTF TGTGCCAGCAGCTTGTTGGGAGAACAGCTCCGAGGGGGGGGCTACACCTTC
TRBD1 . TRBJ1-2 TRBV5-1 CASTAGTEGGYTF TGCGCCAGTACCGCGGGGACAGAAGGTGGCTACACCTTC
. . TRBJ2-5 TRBV7-9 CASSLAELGTETQYF TGTGCCAGCAGCTTGGCAGAACTCGGTACAGAGACCCAGTACTTC
. . TRBJ1-2 TRBV4-1 CASSPTGSQGAYGYTF TGCGCCAGCAGCCCTACCGGCTCCCAAGGGGCCTATGGCTACACCTTC
. . TRBJ1-1 TRBV7-9 CASSLQTTLTEAFF TGTGCCAGCAGCTTACAGACCACACTGACTGAAGCTTTCTTT
. . TRBJ2-3 TRBV19 CASSSEVTDTQYF TGTGCCAGTAGTTCGGAGGTCACAGATACGCAGTATTTT
TRBD1 . TRBJ1-1 TRBV11-2 CASSSPRGPEAFF TGTGCCAGCAGCTCCCCCAGGGGGCCTGAAGCTTTCTTT
. . TRBJ1-1 TRBV29-1 CSPFRGREAFF TGCAGCCCCTTCCGAGGGCGGGAAGCTTTCTTT
. . TRBJ1-5 TRBV6-1 CASSQAGMGNQPQHF TGTGCCAGCAGCCAGGCGGGGATGGGCAATCAGCCCCAGCATTTT
. . TRBJ2-1 TRBV5-4 CASSPDSYNERQFF TGTGCCAGCAGTCCGGACAGTTACAATGAGCGGCAGTTCTTC
. . TRBJ1-1 TRBV6-4 CATRDLTNRAFF TGTGCCACCCGGGACCTCACGAACAGGGCTTTCTTT